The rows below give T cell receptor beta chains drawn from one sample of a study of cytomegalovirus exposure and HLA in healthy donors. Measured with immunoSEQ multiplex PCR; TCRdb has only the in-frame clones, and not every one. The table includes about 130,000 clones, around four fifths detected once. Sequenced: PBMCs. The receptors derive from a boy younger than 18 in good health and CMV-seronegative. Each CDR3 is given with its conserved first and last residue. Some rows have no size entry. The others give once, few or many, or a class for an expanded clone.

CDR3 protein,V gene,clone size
CASSWISDYGYTF,TRBV5-6,-
CASSDPDGGRPFEQFF,TRBV2,once
CAWDLSTGDQPQHF,TRBV30,once
CASSLWTSGRAHNEQFF,TRBV27,-
CASSYQAQQQETQYF,TRBV5-1,-
CASSSGLAGETDTQYF,TRBV5-1,-
CASSLGGGEETQYF,TRBV5-6,-
CASSSDPQRQSSSYNEQFF,TRBV5-1,-
CASRLTGELFF,TRBV27,-
CASSGSGQPYYGYTF,TRBV25-1,-
CASSLQGSTDTQYF,TRBV5-4,few
CASSALAGGRLGTNNEQFF,TRBV19,-
CASSPLAGGSTGELFF,TRBV4-1,few
CAWSGGLAGVRGELFF,TRBV30,-
CASSGGLAGGYEQYF,TRBV6-1,few
CASSLVRTGGPQHF,TRBV7-2,once
CASSYFQGRSYEQYF,TRBV6-6,-
CASSPTSPLGPETQYF,TRBV5-4,few
CASSTDRFSYEQYF,TRBV7-9,-
CSADFLNTEAFF,TRBV29-1,-
CASSSTGAGGINEQFF,TRBV27,-
CASSDPPGQGSYEQYF,TRBV2,-
CASGPGGDPTRAFF,TRBV12-5,-
CASSFAGAGYNEQFF,TRBV5-6,-
CASAPLAATVGQYF,TRBV10-2,-
CASSPLGLAGSGTGELFF,TRBV19,-
CASSLPGQGRGTEAFF,TRBV19,-
CAWSAPQGFTRETQYF,TRBV30,-
CASTGGGGVGNIQYF,TRBV6-1,-
CASSSAQGWRETQYF,TRBV7-8,-
CASSSPRGQGEYEQYF,TRBV5-1,-